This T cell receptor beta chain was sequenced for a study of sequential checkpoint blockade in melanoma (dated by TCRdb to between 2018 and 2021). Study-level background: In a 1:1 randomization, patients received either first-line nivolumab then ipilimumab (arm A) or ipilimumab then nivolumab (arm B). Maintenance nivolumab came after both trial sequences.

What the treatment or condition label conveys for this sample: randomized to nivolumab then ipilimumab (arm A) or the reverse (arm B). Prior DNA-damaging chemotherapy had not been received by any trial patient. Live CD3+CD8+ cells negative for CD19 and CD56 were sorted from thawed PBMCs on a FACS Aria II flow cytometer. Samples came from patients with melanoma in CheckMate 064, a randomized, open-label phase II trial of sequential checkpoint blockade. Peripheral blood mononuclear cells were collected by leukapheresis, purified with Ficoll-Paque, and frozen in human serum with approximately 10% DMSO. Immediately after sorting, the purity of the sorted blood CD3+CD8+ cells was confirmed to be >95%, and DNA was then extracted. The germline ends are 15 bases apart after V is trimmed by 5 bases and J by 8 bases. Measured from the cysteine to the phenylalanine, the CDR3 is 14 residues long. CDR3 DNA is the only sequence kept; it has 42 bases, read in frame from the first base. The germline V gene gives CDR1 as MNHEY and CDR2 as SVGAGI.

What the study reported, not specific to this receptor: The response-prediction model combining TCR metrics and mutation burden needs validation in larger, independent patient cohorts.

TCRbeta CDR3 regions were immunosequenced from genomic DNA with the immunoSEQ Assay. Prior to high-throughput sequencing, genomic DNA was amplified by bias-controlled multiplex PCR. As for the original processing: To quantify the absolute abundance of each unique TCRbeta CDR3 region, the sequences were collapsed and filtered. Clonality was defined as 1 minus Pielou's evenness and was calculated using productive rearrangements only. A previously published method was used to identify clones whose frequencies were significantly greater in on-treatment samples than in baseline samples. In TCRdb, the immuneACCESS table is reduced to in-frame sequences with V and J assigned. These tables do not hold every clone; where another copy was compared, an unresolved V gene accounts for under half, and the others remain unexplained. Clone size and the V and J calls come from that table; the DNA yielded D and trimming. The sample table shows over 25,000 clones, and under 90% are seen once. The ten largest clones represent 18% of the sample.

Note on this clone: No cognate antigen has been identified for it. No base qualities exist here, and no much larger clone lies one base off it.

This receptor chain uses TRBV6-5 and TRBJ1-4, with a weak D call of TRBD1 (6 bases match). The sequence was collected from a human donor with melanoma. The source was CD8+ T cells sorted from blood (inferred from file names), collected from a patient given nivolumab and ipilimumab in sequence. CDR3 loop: CASSAGPGGEKLFF. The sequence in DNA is TGTGCCAGCAGTGCCGGACCGGGGGGCGAAAAACTGTTTTTT.